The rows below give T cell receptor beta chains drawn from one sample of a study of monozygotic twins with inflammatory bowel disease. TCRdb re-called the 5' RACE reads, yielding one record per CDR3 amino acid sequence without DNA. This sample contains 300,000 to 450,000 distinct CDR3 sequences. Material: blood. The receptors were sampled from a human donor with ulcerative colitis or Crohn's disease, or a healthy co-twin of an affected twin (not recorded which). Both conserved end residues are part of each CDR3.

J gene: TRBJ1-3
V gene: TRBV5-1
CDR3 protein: CASSYDASSQYSGNTKYF

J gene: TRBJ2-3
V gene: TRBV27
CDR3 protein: CASSPVPDWEGADTQYF

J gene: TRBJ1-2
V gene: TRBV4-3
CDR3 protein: CASSQDDRGYGYTF

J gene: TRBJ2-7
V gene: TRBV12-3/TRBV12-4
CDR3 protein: CASSWASGPYEQYF

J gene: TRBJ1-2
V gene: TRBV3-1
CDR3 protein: CASSQRILANYGYTF

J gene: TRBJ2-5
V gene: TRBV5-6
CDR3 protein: CASSLRTPRETQYF

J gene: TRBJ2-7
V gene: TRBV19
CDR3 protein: CASSEGQGYLHF

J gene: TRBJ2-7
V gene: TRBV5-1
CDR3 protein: CASSPGQFASYEQYF

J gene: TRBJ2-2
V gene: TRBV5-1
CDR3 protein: CASSPRTGDTGELFF

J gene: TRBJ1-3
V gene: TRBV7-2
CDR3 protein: CASSLAAGYGNTIYF

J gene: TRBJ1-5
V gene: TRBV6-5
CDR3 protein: CASSYGLSQPQHF

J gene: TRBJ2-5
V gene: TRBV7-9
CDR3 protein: CASSPALRWTQYF

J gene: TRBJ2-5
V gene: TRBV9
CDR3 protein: CASSVNPIQETQYF

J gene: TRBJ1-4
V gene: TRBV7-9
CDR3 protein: CASSWEDQEKLFF

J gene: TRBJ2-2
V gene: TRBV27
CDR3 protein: CASSFSSGEVTGELFF

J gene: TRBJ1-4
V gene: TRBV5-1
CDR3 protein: CASTPRPANEKLFF

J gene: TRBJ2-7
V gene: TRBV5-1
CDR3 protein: CASSRTGTGGVEQYF

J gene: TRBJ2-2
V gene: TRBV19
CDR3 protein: CASTLRVMNTGELFF

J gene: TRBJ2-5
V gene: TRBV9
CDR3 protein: CASSPGQAETQYF

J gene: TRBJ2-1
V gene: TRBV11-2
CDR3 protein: CASWDSYYNEQFF

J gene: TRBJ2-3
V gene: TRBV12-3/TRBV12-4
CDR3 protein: CASNQLAYTDTQYF

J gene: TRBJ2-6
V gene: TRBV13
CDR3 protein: CASSSNSGANVLTF

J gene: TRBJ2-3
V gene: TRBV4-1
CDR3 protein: CASSQDQTSGDTQYF

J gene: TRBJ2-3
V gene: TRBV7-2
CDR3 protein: CRSSRGGRGTDTQYF

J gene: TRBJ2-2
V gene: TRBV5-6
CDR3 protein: CASSPNRGLGELFF

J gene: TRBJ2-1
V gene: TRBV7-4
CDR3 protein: CASSSYRAYNEQFF

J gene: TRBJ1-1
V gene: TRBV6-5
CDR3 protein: CASSSDRAFRAFF

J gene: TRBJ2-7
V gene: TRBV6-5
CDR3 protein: CASSYDYSGQKSYEQYF

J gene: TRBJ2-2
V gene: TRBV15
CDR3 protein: CATSRSWGTDTGELFF

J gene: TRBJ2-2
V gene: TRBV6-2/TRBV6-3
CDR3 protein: CASSYPETSGGVTGELFF

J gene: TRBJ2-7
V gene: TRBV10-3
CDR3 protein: CAISEFTHEQYF